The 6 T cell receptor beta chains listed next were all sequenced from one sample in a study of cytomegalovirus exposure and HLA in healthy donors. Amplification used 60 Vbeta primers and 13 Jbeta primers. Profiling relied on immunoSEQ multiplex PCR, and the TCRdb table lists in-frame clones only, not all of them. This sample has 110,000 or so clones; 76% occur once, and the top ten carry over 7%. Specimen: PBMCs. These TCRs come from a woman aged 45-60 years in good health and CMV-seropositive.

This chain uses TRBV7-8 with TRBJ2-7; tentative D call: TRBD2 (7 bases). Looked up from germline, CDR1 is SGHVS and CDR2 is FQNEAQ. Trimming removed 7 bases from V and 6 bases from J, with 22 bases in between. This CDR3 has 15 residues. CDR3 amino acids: CASTRQTLGGGEQYF. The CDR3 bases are TGTGCCAGCACCCGACAGACGTTAGGGGGGGGCGAGCAGTACTTC.

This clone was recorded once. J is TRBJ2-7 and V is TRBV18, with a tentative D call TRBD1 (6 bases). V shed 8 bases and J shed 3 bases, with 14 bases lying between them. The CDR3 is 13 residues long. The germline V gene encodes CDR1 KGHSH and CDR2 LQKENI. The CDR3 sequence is CASVSDSRYEQYF. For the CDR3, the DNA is TGTGCCAGCGTCTCGGACAGTCGCTACGAGCAGTACTTC.

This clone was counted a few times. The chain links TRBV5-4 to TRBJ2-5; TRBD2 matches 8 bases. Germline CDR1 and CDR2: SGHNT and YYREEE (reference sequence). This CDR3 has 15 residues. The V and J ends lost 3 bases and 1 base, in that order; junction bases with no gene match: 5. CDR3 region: CASSSGGDLQETQYF. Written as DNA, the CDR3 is TGTGCCAGCAGCTCCGGGGGGGACCTCCAAGAGACCCAGTACTTC.

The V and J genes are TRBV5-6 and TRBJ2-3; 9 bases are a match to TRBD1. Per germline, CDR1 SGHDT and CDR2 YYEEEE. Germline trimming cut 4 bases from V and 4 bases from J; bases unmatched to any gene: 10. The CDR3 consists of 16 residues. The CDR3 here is CASSGPGQGSADTQYF. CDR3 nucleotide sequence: TGTGCCAGCAGCGGACCGGGACAGGGTAGCGCAGATACGCAGTATTTT.

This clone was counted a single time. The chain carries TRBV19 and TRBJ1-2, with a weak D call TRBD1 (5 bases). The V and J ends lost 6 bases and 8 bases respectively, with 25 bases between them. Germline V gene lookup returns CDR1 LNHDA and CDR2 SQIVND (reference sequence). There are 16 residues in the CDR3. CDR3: CASSPAQGAYLSGYTF. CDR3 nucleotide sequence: TGTGCCAGTAGCCCGGCGCAGGGCGCGTACCTCTCCGGCTACACCTTC.

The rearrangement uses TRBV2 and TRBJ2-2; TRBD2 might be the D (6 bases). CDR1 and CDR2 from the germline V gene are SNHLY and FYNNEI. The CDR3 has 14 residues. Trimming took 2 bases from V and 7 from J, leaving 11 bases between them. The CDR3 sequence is CASSETMTSGELFF. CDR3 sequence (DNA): TGTGCCAGCAGTGAAACCATGACTAGCGGGGAGCTGTTTTTT.